This TCR beta chain was profiled in a study of T-cell reconstitution after alpha-beta-depleted transplantation in children. With respect to this clonotype: Its antigen is not known.

Study results and caveats: A year had passed since transplant, and T-cell counts and diversity by then came mostly from newly produced T cells.

As it was prepared, the TCRbeta library received unique molecular identifiers. Via MiXCR, TCRdb re-called the PCR reads, giving one row per CDR3 protein. This sample has 100,000 to 150,000 distinct CDR3 sequences, with roughly 23% found just once. With V trimmed by 8 bases and J by 5 bases, 10 bases remained unmatched. Germline CDR1 is LGHNA and CDR2 is YSLEER. This CDR3 comprises 15 residues. The chain uses TRBV4-3 and TRBJ2-3; 10 bases are a match to TRBD2. The sample in question was PBMCs, mostly from graft donor cells, obtained 180 days after TCRalphabeta/CD19-depleted stem cell transplant. The clonotype was recovered from a male patient between 2 and 10 years old who had a stem cell transplant for chronic granulomatous disease, so the T cells may come from the graft donor. This CDR3 reads CASSPIAGGEDTQYF. CDR3 nucleotides: TGCGCCAGCTCCCCTATAGCGGGAGGAGAAGATACGCAGTATTTT.